A single sample is the source of the 29 T cell receptor beta chains below, sequenced in a study of T cell responses to AZD1222 COVID-19 vaccine. TCRdb's copy holds only in-frame clones and misses some; the assay was immunoSEQ multiplex PCR. The repertoire holds approximately 120,000 clones, with about 88% as singletons. The sample consisted of peripheral blood, taken on day 0 of AZD1222 vaccination. The receptors originated from an adult in good health.

The DNA of the CDR3 is TGTGCCAGCAGCACCCAATATAGCAATCAGCCCCAGCATTTT. Translated, it gives CASSTQYSNQPQHF. The chain uses TRBV7-8 and TRBJ1-5; D remains unclear. Germline V gene data show CDR1 as SGHVS and CDR2 as FQNEAQ. V was shortened by 5 bases and J by 0 bases, with 8 bases between the two germline ends. This CDR3 contains 14 residues.

This clone was recorded once. Here the CDR3 reads CASSPSIGSLHF. The CDR3, as DNA: TGTGCCAGCAGCCCCTCAATTGGGTCGCTCCACTTT. The V call is TRBV6-5, the J call TRBJ1-6; D is unclear. The CDR3 consists of 12 residues. Germline values: CDR1 MNHEY, CDR2 SVGAGI. Deletions cut 6 bases from V and 16 bases from J, with 16 bases between.

The chain carries TRBV7-2 and TRBJ1-1; D is undetermined. The CDR3 is made up of 15 amino acids. V shed 1 base and J shed 4 bases, with 13 bases lying between them. Germline-derived CDR1 and CDR2 are SGHTA and FQGNSA. The CDR3: CASSLVRRVGTEAFF. CDR3 in DNA: TGTGCCAGCAGCTTAGTTCGGAGGGTCGGCACTGAAGCTTTCTTT.

The chain links TRBV21-1 to TRBJ1-6; the D segment call TRBD1 is taken from the table without a DNA check. TRBV21-1 corresponds to a pseudogene. CDR3 length equals 17 residues. In DNA form, the CDR3 reads TGTGCCAGCAGCAAAGATAGCAGGGGGGCTAATAATTCACCCCTCCACTTT. The encoded protein is CASSKDSRGANNSPLHF.

The genes are TRBV4-3 and TRBJ1-4, with 9 bases lining up with TRBD1. CDR1 is LGHNA and CDR2 is YSLEER in the germline V gene. This CDR3 region has 15 residues. Unmatched junction bases numbered 4, after V lost 4 bases and J lost 4 bases. The CDR3 is CASSPNRGRNEKLFF. The CDR3, as DNA: TGCGCCAGCAGCCCGAACAGGGGGCGTAATGAAAAACTGTTTTTT.

The V and J genes are TRBV10-3 and TRBJ1-5; 8 positions agree with TRBD1. CDR1 is ENHRY and CDR2 is SYGVKD in the germline V gene. V lost 4 bases to trimming and J lost 9 bases; unmatched junction nucleotides: 11. CDR3 length: 15 amino acids. The CDR3 DNA follows: TGTGCCATCAGTGCGCCGGGACAGGCTTCTTGGCCCCAGCATTTT. As protein: CAISAPGQASWPQHF.

The V and J genes are TRBV5-1 and TRBJ1-2; the D is unclear. The CDR3 extends over 14 amino acids. V was shortened by 4 bases and J by 4 bases, with 14 bases between the two germline ends. Germline lookup yields CDR1 SGHRS and CDR2 YFSETQ. For the CDR3, the DNA is TGCGCCAGCAGCCCCAAACAGAGAATCTATGGCTACACCTTC. Translation: CASSPKQRIYGYTF.

The J gene is TRBJ1-6, the V gene TRBV5-4; 7 positions agree with TRBD1. With V trimmed by 3 bases and J by 3 bases, 6 bases remained unmatched. Germline V gives CDR1 SGHNT, CDR2 YYREEE (reference sequence). This CDR3 is 16 amino acids long. CDR3 in DNA: TGTGCCAGCAGCTCGGGCCGGGACAGCTATAATTCACCCCTCCACTTT. It specifies CASSSGRDSYNSPLHF.

The genes are TRBV6-6 and TRBJ1-1; D is undetermined. V was cut by 2 bases and J by 2 bases, with 6 bases left in between. CDR3 length equals 13 residues. Looked up from germline, CDR1 is MNHNY and CDR2 is SVGAGI (reference sequence). CDR3 amino acids: CASSYEANTEAFF. CDR3 nucleotide sequence: TGTGCCAGCAGTTACGAGGCAAACACTGAAGCTTTCTTT.

The chain joins TRBV12-3 or TRBV12-4 to TRBJ1-1; D is ambiguous. V was pared by 5 bases and J by 3 bases, with 1 base between. The CDR3 runs 10 residues. CDR3 DNA sequence: TGTGCCAGCAGTGACACTGAAGCTTTCTTT. The encoded protein is CASSDTEAFF.

CDR3 in amino acids: CASHGGAKNIQYF. CDR3 coding DNA: TGTGCCAGCCATGGGGGGGCCAAAAACATTCAGTACTTC. The V call is TRBV28, the J call TRBJ2-4, with D maybe TRBD2 (6 bases). The CDR3 sequence is 13 residues long. V shed 8 bases and J shed 1 base, with 9 bases lying between them. The germline V gene encodes CDR1 MDHEN and CDR2 SYDVKM. Looking up the rest from reference TRBV28 and TRBJ2-4 gives the full variable domain: DVKVTQSSRYLVKRTGEKVFLECVQDMDHENMFWYRQDPGLGLRLIYFSYDVKMKEKGDIPEGYSVSREKKERFSLILESASTNQTSMYLCASHGGAKNIQYFGAGTRLSVL.

This clone was seen once. The V gene is TRBV4-1, the J gene TRBJ1-2; 8 positions match TRBD1. V shed 4 bases and J 5 bases; nucleotides not matched to a gene: 9. This CDR3 is built from 15 residues. Germline CDR1 is MGHRA and CDR2 is YSYEKL. CDR3: CASSPPDRDTYGYTF. CDR3 DNA: TGCGCCAGCAGCCCCCCGGACAGGGATACATATGGCTACACCTTC.

This chain joins TRBV19 and TRBJ1-5, with D hard to call. CDR1 is LNHDA, CDR2 SQIVND, per germline (reference sequence). Trimming removed 3 bases at V and 7 bases at J, with 16 bases between. This CDR3 contains 15 residues. DNA for the CDR3: TGTGCCAGTAGTATGTTGGGGTCGGGTGGACAGCCCCAGCATTTT. Its translation is CASSMLGSGGQPQHF.

The CDR3, as DNA: TGTGCCACCAGCAGAGGGGGGCCTGATGAGACCCAGTACTTC. It codes for CATSRGGPDETQYF. The chain combines TRBV15 with TRBJ2-5; D might be TRBD1 (6 bases). V shed 1 base and J shed 5 bases, with 11 bases lying between them. This CDR3 has 14 amino acids. Germline V gene lookup returns CDR1 LNHNV and CDR2 YYDKDF (reference sequence).

The chain is built from TRBV10-3 and TRBJ1-4, with 9 bases identical to TRBD1. This CDR3 region has 13 residues. CDR1 and CDR2 (germline): ENHRY, SYGVKD. V was pared by 10 bases and J by 8 bases, with 8 bases of the junction left unmatched. CDR3 DNA: TGTGCCACCGCACAGGGGGCGGGCGAAAAACTGTTTTTT. Protein sequence: CATAQGAGEKLFF.

J is TRBJ1-6 and V is TRBV4-1; D is undetermined. The CDR3 consists of 19 residues. Trimming took 3 bases from V and 7 from J, leaving 25 bases between them. CDR1 and CDR2 from the germline V gene are MGHRA and YSYEKL. The CDR3 loop is CASSQSRSGRSGSNSPLHF. The CDR3 bases are TGCGCCAGCAGCCAGTCCAGAAGCGGAAGGTCAGGTTCAAATTCACCCCTCCACTTT.

This chain links TRBV10-1 with TRBJ1-5; no firm D call. Trimming stripped 8 bases from V and 10 bases from J, with 9 bases between. Germline CDR1 WNHNN, CDR2 SYGVQD (reference sequence). This CDR3 spans 10 amino acids. CDR3 nucleotide sequence: TGCGCCAGCGCAAGATCTCCCCAGCATTTT. It translates to CASARSPQHF.

The genes are TRBV5-1 and TRBJ2-5; 10 positions match TRBD2. Germline assignment: CDR1 SGHRS and CDR2 YFSETQ. CDR3 length equals 15 residues. With V trimmed by 0 bases and J by 5 bases, 4 bases remained unmatched. The CDR3 sequence: CASSLEVAGGETQYF. CDR3 DNA: TGCGCCAGCAGCTTGGAGGTAGCGGGAGGTGAGACCCAGTACTTC.

The chain carries TRBV29-1 and TRBJ2-1, with a tentative D call TRBD1 (5 bases). CDR3 length: 12 amino acids. Germline CDR1 is SQVTM and CDR2 is ANQGSEA. Trimming took 7 bases from V and 8 from J, leaving 15 bases between them. This CDR3 reads CSARVWGYEQFF. As DNA, the CDR3 is TGCAGCGCCAGGGTCTGGGGCTATGAGCAGTTCTTC.

This clone has only one observation. The chain employs TRBV19 and TRBJ1-1; 9 bases fit TRBD1. Germline loops: CDR1 LNHDA, CDR2 SQIVND (reference sequence). After removal of 7 bases from V and 1 base from J, the junction contained 7 bases not matched to a gene. CDR3 length: 15 amino acids. In DNA form, the CDR3 reads TGTGCCAGTACCAGGACAGGGGCGGCGAACACTGAAGCTTTCTTT. Amino acid sequence: CASTRTGAANTEAFF.

V gene TRBV10-3 combines with J gene TRBJ2-5; TRBD2 aligns across 8 bases. The CDR3 loop spans 15 amino acids. Germline CDR1 and CDR2: ENHRY and SYGVKD. V gave up 2 bases and J gave up 1 base; unmatched junction bases: 3. The CDR3: CAISENGGAQETQYF. Here the CDR3 DNA reads TGTGCCATCAGTGAGAACGGGGGGGCCCAAGAGACCCAGTACTTC.

The V call is TRBV9, the J call TRBJ2-5, with D tentatively TRBD2 (6 bases). Between the trimmed V and J ends, which lost 0 bases and 5 bases, there was a span of 20 bases. Per germline, CDR1 SGDLS and CDR2 YYNGEE. This CDR3 comprises 17 residues. CDR3 DNA: TGTGCCAGCAGCGTAGCGGCCTCCGGGGGTATGGGGGAGACCCAGTACTTC. Residues: CASSVAASGGMGETQYF.

This chain links TRBV7-6 with TRBJ2-3; D gene uncertain. CDR1 is SGHVS and CDR2 is FNYEAQ in the germline V gene. This CDR3 has 15 amino acids. V was cut by 5 bases and J by 2 bases, with 14 bases left in between. The CDR3 sequence is CASSDRRAITDTQYF. DNA for the CDR3: TGTGCCAGCAGCGATCGTCGGGCCATCACAGATACGCAGTATTTT.

V gene TRBV5-4 combines with J gene TRBJ2-1, with 8 positions matching TRBD2. V was clipped by 1 base and J by 0 bases; unmatched bases: 3. Germline CDR1 SGHNT, CDR2 YYREEE (reference sequence). The CDR3 is 16 amino acids. The CDR3 DNA follows: TGTGCCAGCAGCTTGAAGCGGGGGAGCTCCTACAATGAGCAGTTCTTC. As protein: CASSLKRGSSYNEQFF.

This clone was recorded only once. CDR3 in amino acids: CASSAQSRALGNTIYF. The CDR3 bases are TGTGCCAGCAGCGCCCAAAGCCGGGCTTTAGGAAACACCATATATTTT. The chain uses TRBV9 and TRBJ1-3; D unclear. The CDR3 extends over 16 amino acids. V was shortened by 3 bases and J by 4 bases, with 17 bases between the two germline ends. CDR1 and CDR2 (germline): SGDLS, YYNGEE.

The chain combines TRBV7-2 with TRBJ2-3; D not certain. Germline lookup yields CDR1 SGHTA and CDR2 FQGNSA. V was pared by 5 bases and J by 6 bases, with 9 bases between. CDR3 length: 12 amino acids. The CDR3 bases are TGTGCCAGCAGCCCAACTTCGGATACGCAGTATTTT. It translates to CASSPTSDTQYF.

This chain joins TRBV7-9 and TRBJ1-1; 7 positions agree with TRBD1. The CDR3 length is 14 residues. V lost 5 bases to trimming and J lost 5 bases; unmatched junction nucleotides: 8. Germline CDR1 reads SEHNR; CDR2 reads FQNEAQ (reference sequence). Here the CDR3 DNA reads TGTGCCAGCAGCACCTCAGGGGGTTGGACTGAAGCTTTCTTT. Its translation: CASSTSGGWTEAFF.

The chain couples TRBV4-3 to TRBJ1-2; 9 bases are a match to TRBD1. Germline CDR1 LGHNA, CDR2 YSLEER. J gave up 7 bases and V 0 bases, and 6 bases lay outside the gene matches. This CDR3 contains 15 residues. This chain's CDR3 is CASSQEGDRAVGYTF. The DNA for the CDR3 is TGCGCCAGCAGCCAAGAAGGGGACAGGGCGGTTGGCTACACCTTC.

The chain recombines TRBV29-1 with TRBJ1-2, with D unresolved. This CDR3 comprises 13 residues. Germline CDR1 is SQVTM and CDR2 is ANQGSEA. V was cut by 0 bases and J by 4 bases, with 9 bases left in between. CDR3: CSVEEKGSYGYTF. CDR3 DNA: TGCAGCGTTGAAGAGAAGGGAAGCTATGGCTACACCTTC.